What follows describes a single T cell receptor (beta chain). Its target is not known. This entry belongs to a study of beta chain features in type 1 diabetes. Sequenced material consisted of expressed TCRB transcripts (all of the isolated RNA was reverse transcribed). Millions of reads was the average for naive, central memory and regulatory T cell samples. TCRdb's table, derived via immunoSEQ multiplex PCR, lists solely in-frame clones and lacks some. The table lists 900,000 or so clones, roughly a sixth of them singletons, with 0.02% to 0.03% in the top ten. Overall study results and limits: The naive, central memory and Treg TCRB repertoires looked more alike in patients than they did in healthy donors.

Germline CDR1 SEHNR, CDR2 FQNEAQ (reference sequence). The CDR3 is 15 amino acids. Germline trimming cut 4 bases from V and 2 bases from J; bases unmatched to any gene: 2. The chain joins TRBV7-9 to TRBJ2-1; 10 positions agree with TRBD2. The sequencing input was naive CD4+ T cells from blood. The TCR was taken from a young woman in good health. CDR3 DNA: TGTGCCAGCAGCTCCCTAGCGGGGGCCTACAATGAGCAGTTCTTC. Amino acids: CASSSLAGAYNEQFF.